This TCR beta chain was obtained from a study of OX40 agonist ivuxolimab in advanced cancers. In germline, CDR1 is WNHNN, CDR2 SYGVQD (reference sequence). The CDR3 has 14 amino acids. V lost 3 bases to trimming and J lost 6 bases, with 11 bases between them. The assay was immunoSEQ multiplex PCR, and TCRdb's table has in-frame clones only and misses some. The table lists tens of thousands of clones, roughly 83% of them singletons. This chain links TRBV10-1 with TRBJ2-2; weak D call: TRBD2 (5 bases). The sequence came from an adult with an advanced solid tumor such as melanoma, head and neck, liver or kidney cancer. The input for sequencing was CD4+ or CD8+ T cells sorted from blood, taken in a trial of the OX40 agonist ivuxolimab. The DNA of the CDR3 is TGCGCCAGCAGTGATGGCAGCGGCCCCGGGGAGCTGTTTTTT. Protein sequence: CASSDGSGPGELFF.